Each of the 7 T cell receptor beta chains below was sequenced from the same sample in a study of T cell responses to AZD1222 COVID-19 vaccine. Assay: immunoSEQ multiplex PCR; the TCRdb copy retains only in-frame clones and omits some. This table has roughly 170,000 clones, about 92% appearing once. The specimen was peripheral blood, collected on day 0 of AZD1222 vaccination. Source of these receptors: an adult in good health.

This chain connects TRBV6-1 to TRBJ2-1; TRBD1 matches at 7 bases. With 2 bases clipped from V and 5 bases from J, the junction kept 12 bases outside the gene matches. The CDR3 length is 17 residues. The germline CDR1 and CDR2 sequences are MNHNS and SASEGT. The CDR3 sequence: CASSESWFGDSNNEQFF. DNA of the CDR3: TGTGCCAGCAGTGAAAGTTGGTTTGGGGACAGTAACAATGAGCAGTTCTTC.

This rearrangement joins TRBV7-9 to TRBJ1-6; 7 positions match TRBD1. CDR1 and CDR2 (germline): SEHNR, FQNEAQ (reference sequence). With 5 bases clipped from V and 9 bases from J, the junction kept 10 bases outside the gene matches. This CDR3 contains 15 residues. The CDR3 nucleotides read TGTGCCAGCAGCCCACAGACAGGGAGTGCTTCACCCCTCCACTTT. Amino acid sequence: CASSPQTGSASPLHF.

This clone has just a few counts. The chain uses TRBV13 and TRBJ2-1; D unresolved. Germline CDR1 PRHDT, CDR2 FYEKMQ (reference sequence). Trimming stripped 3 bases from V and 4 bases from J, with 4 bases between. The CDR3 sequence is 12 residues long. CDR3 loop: CASSLLYNEQFF. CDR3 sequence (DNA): TGTGCCAGCAGCTTGTTATACAATGAGCAGTTCTTC.

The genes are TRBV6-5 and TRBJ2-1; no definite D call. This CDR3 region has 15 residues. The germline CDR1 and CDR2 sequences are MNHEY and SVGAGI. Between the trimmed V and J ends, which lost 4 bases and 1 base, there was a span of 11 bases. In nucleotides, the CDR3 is TGTGCCAGCAGTTGGAGTTCTCCGTCCTACAATGAGCAGTTCTTC. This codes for CASSWSSPSYNEQFF.

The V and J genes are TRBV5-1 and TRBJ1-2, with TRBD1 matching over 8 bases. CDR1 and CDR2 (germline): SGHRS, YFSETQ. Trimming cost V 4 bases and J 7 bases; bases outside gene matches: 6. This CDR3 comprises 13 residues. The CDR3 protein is CASSLTGDGGYTF. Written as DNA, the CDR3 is TGCGCCAGCAGCCTGACAGGGGATGGTGGCTACACCTTC.

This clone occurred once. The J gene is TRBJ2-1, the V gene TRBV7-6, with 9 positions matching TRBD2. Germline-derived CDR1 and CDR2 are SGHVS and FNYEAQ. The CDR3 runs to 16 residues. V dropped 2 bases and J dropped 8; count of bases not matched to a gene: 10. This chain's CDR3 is CASSLLVGRGGDEQFF. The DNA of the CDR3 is TGTGCCAGCAGCTTACTGGTGGGGCGGGGGGGCGATGAGCAGTTCTTC.

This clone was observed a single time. The CDR3 DNA is TGCGCCAGCAGCCAAGATGCGGGCAGACTTAATGAAAAACTGTTTTTT. This sequence encodes CASSQDAGRLNEKLFF. The chain uses TRBV4-1 and TRBJ1-4; D is unresolved. V lost 0 bases and J lost 4, with 12 bases in between. From germline, CDR1 is MGHRA and CDR2 YSYEKL. CDR3 size: 16 residues.